These 32 T cell receptor beta chains were sequenced from one sample in a study of shared clonotypes between healthy human individuals. This table comes from immunoSEQ multiplex PCR, and its TCRdb copy is limited to in-frame clones, with some not included. The sample has hundreds of thousands of clones, 55% to 75% seen once. Material for sequencing was memory CD4+ T cells sorted from blood. Subset in this sample: CD45RA-negative fraction. These receptors were taken from a woman aged 25 to 39 in good health.

This clone was seen a handful of times. The chain has TRBV5-8 and TRBJ2-2, with 7 bases lining up with TRBD2. Looked up from germline, CDR1 is SGHTS and CDR2 is YDEGEE. This CDR3 is 17 amino acids long. The V and J ends lost 3 bases and 3 bases, in that order; junction bases with no gene match: 11. As DNA, the CDR3 is TGTGCCAGCAGCTCATCGAGACTAGCTTTCCACACCGGGGAGCTGTTTTTT. Protein sequence: CASSSSRLAFHTGELFF.

This clone was picked up a small number of times. V and J are TRBV11-3 and TRBJ2-7; a possible D gene is TRBD2 (6 bases). The CDR3 loop spans 14 amino acids. The V and J ends lost 7 bases and 1 base respectively, with 14 bases between them. Germline loops: CDR1 SGHNT, CDR2 YENEEA. The CDR3: CASTLGGKSYEQYF. The CDR3 nucleotides read TGTGCCAGCACCCTCGGCGGGAAATCCTACGAGCAGTACTTC.

The chain carries TRBV7-8 and TRBJ2-7; 11 bases agree with TRBD2. V trimming: 4 bases; J trimming: 0 bases; junction bases outside the gene matches: 5. Germline CDR1 and CDR2: SGHVS and FQNEAQ. The CDR3 has 16 amino acids. The CDR3 DNA follows: TGTGCCAGCAGCTGGCGAGGGACTAGCGGCTCCTACGAGCAGTACTTC. This encodes CASSWRGTSGSYEQYF.

The CDR3 DNA is TGTGCCAGCAGTTACGGGACAGGGGGCGCGGAAAAACTGTTTTTT. It specifies CASSYGTGGAEKLFF. The chain joins TRBV6-5 to TRBJ1-4; 12 nucleotides align to TRBD1. Germline loops: CDR1 MNHEY, CDR2 SVGAGI. The CDR3 covers 15 residues. J lost 8 bases, V lost 2 bases, and 3 bases had no gene match.

The table lists this clone with a count of one. The chain combines TRBV5-4 with TRBJ1-1; D uncertain. This CDR3 comprises 14 residues. V was trimmed by 4 bases and J by 5 bases, leaving 15 bases between them. Germline values: CDR1 SGHNT, CDR2 YYREEE (reference sequence). This CDR3 is CASSGDPRGTEAFF. The CDR3 region has the DNA TGTGCCAGCAGCGGAGACCCCCGGGGTACTGAAGCTTTCTTT.

A single count supports this clone. This rearrangement joins TRBV2 to TRBJ2-7; no firm D call. V was pared by 7 bases and J by 0 bases, with 10 bases between. The CDR3 loop spans 13 amino acids. Germline CDR1 reads SNHLY; CDR2 reads FYNNEI. DNA for the CDR3: TGTGCCAGCAATCGAGACATCTCCTACGAGCAGTACTTC. Translated: CASNRDISYEQYF.

The chain recombines TRBV11-2 with TRBJ1-5; D is uncertain. The length of the CDR3 is 14 residues. CDR1 and CDR2 (germline): SGHAT, FQNNGV. V was pared by 0 bases and J by 4 bases, with 7 bases between. CDR3 sequence (DNA): TGTGCCAGCAGCTTAGAGTTATCTAATCAGCCCCAGCATTTT. This codes for CASSLELSNQPQHF.

In the case of this clone: Other nucleotide sequences from this sample produce the same CDR3. The chain recombines TRBV30 with TRBJ1-6; D unclear. The CDR3 runs to 11 residues. CDR1 is GTSNPN, CDR2 SVGIG, per germline (reference sequence). Between the trimmed V and J ends, which lost 0 bases and 9 bases, there was a span of 3 bases. As DNA, the CDR3 is TGTGCCTGGAGTGTTGGTTCACCCCTCCACTTT. Translation gives CAWSVGSPLHF. The full variable domain, with the rest looked up from reference TRBV30 and TRBJ1-6, is SQTIHQWPATLVQPVGSPLSLECTVEGTSNPNLYWYRQAAGRGLQLLFYSVGIGQISSEVPQNLSASRPQDRQFILSSKKLLLSDSGFYLCAWSVGSPLHFGNGTRLTVT.

The chain recombines TRBV10-2 with TRBJ1-5; no clear D gene. CDR3 size: 12 residues. The germline V and J ends were trimmed by 4 bases and 6 bases, with 7 bases remaining between them. Germline values: CDR1 WSHSY, CDR2 SAAADI. CDR3 DNA: TGCGCCAGCAGTGGGGGTCTTCAGCCCCAGCATTTT. Its protein is CASSGGLQPQHF.

The chain joins TRBV5-6 to TRBJ2-7, with 9 bases identical to TRBD2. CDR3 length: 13 residues. J gave up 3 bases and V 7 bases, and 5 bases lay outside the gene matches. Germline-derived CDR1 and CDR2 are SGHDT and YYEEEE. CDR3 sequence: CASRLAGNYEQYF. The DNA for the CDR3 is TGTGCCAGCCGTCTAGCGGGGAACTACGAGCAGTACTTC.

This clone was picked up a small number of times. V usage is TRBV18 and J usage is TRBJ1-5; no definite D call. Germline CDR1 KGHSH, CDR2 LQKENI. This CDR3 has 15 amino acids. Between the trimmed V and J ends, which lost 3 bases and 0 bases, there was a span of 9 bases. DNA for the CDR3: TGTGCCAGCTCACCGGTCCACGATAGCAATCAGCCCCAGCATTTT. Its translation: CASSPVHDSNQPQHF.

The chain links TRBV2 to TRBJ2-1, with 8 positions matching TRBD2. Trimming cost V 4 bases and J 9 bases; bases outside gene matches: 11. CDR3 length equals 15 residues. Germline CDR1 and CDR2: SNHLY and FYNNEI. DNA for the CDR3: TGTGCCAGCAGTGTAAGAACTAGCGGTCCCGGTGAGCAGTTCTTC. It is translated as CASSVRTSGPGEQFF.

The rearrangement links TRBV7-9 to TRBJ1-3; D ambiguous. Germline CDR1 reads SEHNR; CDR2 reads FQNEAQ (reference sequence). Trimming removed 5 bases from V and 4 bases from J, with 15 bases in between. The CDR3 covers 15 residues. The CDR3 region has the DNA TGTGCCAGCAGCCCGTCCCTTGGCGGGGGAAACACCATATATTTT. It is translated as CASSPSLGGGNTIYF.

J is TRBJ2-3 and V is TRBV28; perhaps TRBD2 as D (5 bases). This CDR3 comprises 13 residues. Trimming stripped 5 bases from V and 6 bases from J, with 12 bases between. Germline V gives CDR1 MDHEN, CDR2 SYDVKM. The CDR3: CASSPAVTDTQYF. For the CDR3, the DNA is TGTGCCAGCAGTCCAGCGGTCACGGATACGCAGTATTTT.

The chain links TRBV19 to TRBJ1-1; no clear D. V was cut by 6 bases and J by 10 bases, with 12 bases left in between. Per the germline V gene, CDR1 is LNHDA and CDR2 is SQIVND (reference sequence). This CDR3 region has 11 residues. This chain's CDR3 is CASSRPEIAFF. In DNA, the CDR3 is TGTGCCAGTAGCCGGCCCGAGATAGCTTTCTTT.

In its sample, this clone was seen once. The rearrangement joins TRBV7-8 to TRBJ1-1; TRBD1 matches 8 bases. Losses at the gene ends were 1 base for V and 7 bases for J; bases not matched to a gene: 8. Germline V gene sequence: CDR1 SGHVS, CDR2 FQNEAQ. The CDR3 is made up of 15 amino acids. CDR3 DNA: TGTGCCAGCAGCTTAGACGGACAGGGAATGAGTGAAGCTTTCTTT. Residues: CASSLDGQGMSEAFF.

V and J are TRBV6-5 and TRBJ1-1; D not certain. Germline CDR1 is MNHEY and CDR2 is SVGAGI. V gave up 8 bases and J gave up 8 bases, with 15 bases separating them. The CDR3 is 12 amino acids. CDR3 sequence (DNA): TGTGCCAGCCGCTCATACAGCGAAGAAGCTTTCTTT. This sequence encodes CASRSYSEEAFF.

The rearrangement joins TRBV5-1 to TRBJ2-7; 8 bases are a match to TRBD2. Germline CDR1 reads SGHRS; CDR2 reads YFSETQ. The CDR3 is made up of 15 amino acids. Losses at the gene ends were 3 bases for V and 2 bases for J; bases not matched to a gene: 7. This CDR3 reads CASSWGLGGAYEQYF. The CDR3 nucleotides read TGCGCCAGCAGCTGGGGACTAGGTGGGGCCTACGAGCAGTACTTC.

V gene TRBV4-2 combines with J gene TRBJ2-1; D call uncertain. Germline assignment: CDR1 LGHNA and CDR2 YNFKEQ. Trimming shortened V by 1 base and J by 9 bases, and 22 bases separated the two germline ends. The CDR3 totals 17 residues. CDR3 sequence (DNA): TGTGCCAGCAGCCAAGCCCCCCAATACTCTGCCGCCCTTGAGCAGTTCTTC. Translation: CASSQAPQYSAALEQFF.

This clone was counted a single time. The V and J genes are TRBV29-1 and TRBJ2-1; D call uncertain. The germline V gene encodes CDR1 SQVTM and CDR2 ANQGSEA. V was clipped by 7 bases and J by 0 bases, with 16 bases between them. The CDR3 is 15 residues long. The CDR3 spells CSGDLGLHSYNEQFF. In DNA form, the CDR3 reads TGCAGCGGAGATCTCGGCTTACACTCCTACAATGAGCAGTTCTTC.

The genes are TRBV27 and TRBJ2-1; D is possibly TRBD1 (6 bases). V lost 1 base and J 2 bases, leaving 24 bases between the germline ends. This CDR3 has 20 residues. Per the germline V gene, CDR1 is MNHEY and CDR2 is SMNVEV (reference sequence). The CDR3, as DNA: TGTGCCAGCAGTTTATTTGACTTGAATAAGGGGGACCCCCCCTACAATGAGCAGTTCTTC. It encodes CASSLFDLNKGDPPYNEQFF.

The CDR3 nucleotides are TGCGCCAGCAGCCAGAGGACTAGCGGGAGGCGTTACAATGAGCAGTTCTTC. It is translated as CASSQRTSGRRYNEQFF. This chain connects TRBV5-1 to TRBJ2-1; 14 bases are shared with TRBD2. With V trimmed by 4 bases and J by 4 bases, 7 bases remained unmatched. Germline CDR1 and CDR2: SGHRS and YFSETQ. This CDR3 is built from 17 residues.

The V gene is TRBV7-8, the J gene TRBJ2-2, with no clear D. The CDR3 has 15 amino acids. Per germline, CDR1 SGHVS and CDR2 FQNEAQ. The germline V and J ends were trimmed by 2 bases and 4 bases, with 11 bases remaining between them. The chain's CDR3 is CASSLPVPSTGELFF. For the CDR3, the DNA is TGTGCCAGCAGCTTACCCGTCCCCTCCACCGGGGAGCTGTTTTTT. Supplemented by reference TRBV7-8 and TRBJ2-2, the full variable domain reads GAGVSQSPRYKVAKRGQDVALRCDPISGHVSLFWYQQALGQGPEFLTYFQNEAQLDKSGLPSDRFFAERPEGSVSTLKIQRTQQEDSAVYLCASSLPVPSTGELFFGEGSRLTVL.

This clone was recorded a few times. The chain combines TRBV14 with TRBJ2-7; D is possibly TRBD2 (5 bases). The CDR3 contains 15 residues. V lost 2 bases to trimming and J lost 3 bases, with 14 bases between them. Germline CDR1 and CDR2: SGHDN and FVKESK. This chain's CDR3 is CASSQKAAVDYEQYF. CDR3 coding DNA: TGTGCCAGCAGCCAAAAAGCAGCGGTGGACTACGAGCAGTACTTC.

The chain recombines TRBV11-2 with TRBJ2-6; D possibly corresponds to TRBD1 (6 bases). Germline assignment: CDR1 SGHAT and CDR2 FQNNGV. This CDR3 has 15 residues. The germline V and J ends were trimmed by 5 bases and 1 base, with 9 bases remaining between them. CDR3 sequence reads: CASSEQGSGANVLTF. The DNA for the CDR3 is TGTGCCAGCAGCGAGCAGGGGTCTGGGGCCAACGTCCTGACTTTC.

As concerns this clone: This may be a read error: a much more frequent sequence differs by one nucleotide. The chain recombines TRBV7-7 with TRBJ1-1; D is ambiguous. V lost 1 base and J 1 base, leaving 4 bases between the germline ends. Germline V gene data show CDR1 as SSHAT and CDR2 as FNYEAQ (reference sequence). CDR3 length: 13 residues. The CDR3 is CASSLGQNTEAFF. CDR3 DNA sequence: TGTGCCAGCAGCTTAGGGCAGAACACTGAAGCTTTCTTT.

V usage is TRBV19 and J usage is TRBJ2-1; 10 bases match TRBD2. CDR1 and CDR2 from the germline V gene are LNHDA and SQIVND (reference sequence). The CDR3 has 15 residues. Losses at the gene ends were 9 bases for V and 10 bases for J; bases not matched to a gene: 15. The CDR3 nucleotides are TGTGCCAGCCAATTGGGGTCGAGCGGGAGGGACGAGCAGTTCTTC. It is translated as CASQLGSSGRDEQFF.

This sequence joins TRBV25-1 and TRBJ1-1, with D unclear. V was shortened by 7 bases and J by 2 bases, with 11 bases between the two germline ends. The CDR3 covers 13 residues. Germline V gene sequence: CDR1 MGHDK, CDR2 SYGVNS. The DNA for the CDR3 is TGTGCCAGCACGCAAAGGCATAACACTGAAGCTTTCTTT. Protein product: CASTQRHNTEAFF. The variable domain in full, with the rest retrieved from reference TRBV25-1 and TRBJ1-1, is EADIYQTPRYLVIGTGKKITLECSQTMGHDKMYWYQQDPGMELHLIHYSYGVNSTEKGDLSSESTVSRIRTEHFPLTLESARPSHTSQYLCASTQRHNTEAFFGQGTRLTVV.

This clone has more than one count but fewer than ten. The sample holds other DNA sequences that translate to the same CDR3. The chain's CDR3 is CASSQGMNTEAFF. The CDR3 DNA sequence: TGTGCCAGCTCACAGGGCATGAACACTGAAGCTTTCTTT. The rearrangement joins TRBV18 to TRBJ1-1; D is ambiguous. Trimming left V 4 bases short and J 0 bases short, with 6 bases between. The CDR3 is 13 amino acids. The germline gives CDR1 KGHSH, CDR2 LQKENI.

The chain recombines TRBV6-5 with TRBJ2-2, with 9 bases matching TRBD2. CDR3 length: 16 amino acids. V shed 3 bases and J 7 bases; nucleotides not matched to a gene: 9. CDR1 is MNHEY and CDR2 is SVGAGI in the germline V gene. The CDR3: CASSYGRGRANGELFF. CDR3 sequence (DNA): TGTGCCAGCAGTTATGGTCGCGGGAGGGCCAACGGGGAGCTGTTTTTT.

This rearrangement joins TRBV28 to TRBJ2-7; 12 nucleotides agree with TRBD2. Germline loops: CDR1 MDHEN, CDR2 SYDVKM. With V trimmed by 5 bases and J by 0 bases, 11 bases remained unmatched. The CDR3 sequence is 18 residues long. CDR3 nucleotides: TGTGCCAGCAGTCCCCCGGCTAGCGGGAGGGCAAGCTCCTACGAGCAGTACTTC. Amino acids: CASSPPASGRASSYEQYF.

This clone was picked up a small number of times. The V call is TRBV18, the J call TRBJ2-5; D perhaps matches TRBD2 (6 bases). This CDR3 has 15 amino acids. Germline values: CDR1 KGHSH, CDR2 LQKENI. The V end lost 1 base, the J end lost 7 bases, and 16 bases lay between the germline ends. DNA for the CDR3: TGTGCCAGCTCACCACAAAAGGACGGGGGTAGGACCCAGTACTTC. Amino acids: CASSPQKDGGRTQYF.